This is a list of T cell receptor beta chains from one sample in a study of blood T cell repertoires in COVID-19. Some clones are missing from TCRdb's copy, which holds only in-frame ones; the method was immunoSEQ multiplex PCR. The sample carries more than 200,000 clones, 80% to 85% recorded once. What was sequenced was peripheral blood. The receptors stem from a man between 60 and 75 years old with acute or convalescent COVID-19. Each CDR3 is given with its conserved first and last residue. D genes are given only for firm matches. Rows may omit the clone size; those that give it use once, few, many or a size class.

v_gene	d_gene	abundance	j_gene	CDR3aa	CDR3nt
TRBV7-8	TRBD1	NA	TRBJ2-7	CASSLADRGSYEQYF	TGTGCCAGCAGCTTAGCTGACAGGGGGAGCTACGAGCAGTACTTC
TRBV18	NA	NA	TRBJ2-7	CASSPHPDSYEQYF	TGTGCCAGCTCACCCCATCCCGACAGCTACGAGCAGTACTTC
TRBV11-2	TRBD1	many	TRBJ2-1	CASSARDRGLKQFF	TGTGCCAGCAGCGCCCGGGACAGGGGGCTAAAGCAGTTCTTC
TRBV27	NA	NA	TRBJ2-1	CASSLTGTTEQFF	TGTGCCAGCAGTTTGACCGGGACAACTGAGCAGTTCTTC
TRBV28	TRBD1	NA	TRBJ1-5	CASSRQGYGDQPQHF	TGTGCCAGCAGTCGACAGGGCTATGGGGATCAGCCCCAGCATTTT
TRBV2	NA	NA	TRBJ1-3	CASEQGSGNTIYF	TGTGCCAGCGAACAGGGTTCTGGAAACACCATATATTTT
TRBV6-1	TRBD2	NA	TRBJ2-1	CASSEPSPGGGRNEQFF	TGTGCCAGCAGTGAACCGTCCCCGGGGGGGGGACGTAATGAGCAGTTCTTC
TRBV15	NA	NA	TRBJ1-1	CATSGSWRGNTEAFF	TGTGCCACCAGCGGATCCTGGAGGGGGAACACTGAAGCTTTCTTT
TRBV19	NA	NA	TRBJ1-2	CASSIPGLNYGYTF	TGTGCCAGTAGTATTCCCGGACTTAACTATGGCTACACCTTC
TRBV6-2/TRBV6-3	NA	NA	TRBJ2-2	CASSRPAGGELFF	TGTGCCAGCAGCCGACCGGCAGGTGGGGAGCTGTTTTTT
TRBV2	TRBD1	NA	TRBJ2-7	CASSDRDSGSREQYF	TGTGCCAGCAGTGATAGGGACAGTGGTTCAAGAGAGCAGTACTTC
TRBV20-1	NA	NA	TRBJ2-1	CSAGGSHEQFF	TGCAGTGCTGGCGGTAGCCATGAGCAGTTCTTC
TRBV5-1	NA	NA	TRBJ2-5	CASSLGGTQETQYF	TGCGCCAGCAGCCTGGGGGGGACACAAGAGACCCAGTACTTC
TRBV15	NA	NA	TRBJ2-1	CATSRVGRVNEQFF	TGTGCCACCAGCAGAGTCGGCAGGGTCAATGAGCAGTTCTTC
TRBV5-1	NA	few	TRBJ2-5	CASSLYGGRGETQYF	TGCGCCAGCAGCTTGTATGGAGGGCGGGGAGAGACCCAGTACTTC
TRBV7-3	NA	NA	TRBJ2-3	CASSLMGGPTDTQYF	TGTGCCAGCAGCTTAATGGGGGGGCCCACAGATACGCAGTATTTT
TRBV6-2/TRBV6-3	TRBD1	NA	TRBJ2-7	CASSEGQGSYEQYF	TGTGCCAGCAGCGAAGGACAGGGTTCCTACGAGCAGTACTTC
TRBV18	NA	NA	TRBJ1-5	CASSPGSNQPQHF	TGTGCCAGCTCACCAGGCAGCAATCAGCCCCAGCATTTT
TRBV6-6	TRBD1	NA	TRBJ1-2	CASSYRQGNNYGYTF	TGTGCCAGCAGTTACCGACAGGGGAATAACTATGGCTACACCTTC
TRBV19	NA	NA	TRBJ2-5	CASSIQGWQETQYF	TGTGCCAGTAGTATACAGGGGTGGCAAGAGACCCAGTACTTC
TRBV7-3	NA	once	TRBJ2-2	CASSLGTMTGELFF	TGTGCCAGCAGCTTAGGGACAATGACCGGGGAGCTGTTTTTT
TRBV18	TRBD2	NA	TRBJ2-5	CASSPPGLAGGTGETQYF	TGTGCCAGCTCACCACCGGGACTAGCGGGGGGCACAGGAGAGACCCAGTACTTC
TRBV5-3	TRBD1	NA	TRBJ1-1	CARSLTTGRAAFF	TGTGCCAGAAGCTTGACGACAGGGAGAGCGGCTTTCTTT
TRBV27	TRBD1	NA	TRBJ1-1	CASSGQGARDTEAFF	TGTGCCAGCAGTGGACAGGGGGCTAGGGACACTGAAGCTTTCTTT
TRBV18	TRBD2	NA	TRBJ2-7	CASSPMNSGSYEQYF	TGTGCCAGCTCTCCAATGAATAGCGGGAGCTACGAGCAGTACTTC
TRBV6-5	NA	NA	TRBJ1-4	CASRRVATNEKLFF	TGTGCCAGCAGGAGGGTAGCAACTAATGAAAAACTGTTTTTT
TRBV27	NA	NA	TRBJ1-6	CASSPRGGGYNSPLHF	TGTGCCAGCAGTCCCCGGGGAGGGGGGTATAATTCACCCCTCCACTTT
TRBV7-6	TRBD1	NA	TRBJ1-1	CASSLGGTGTYTEAFF	TGTGCCAGCAGCTTAGGCGGGACAGGGACTTACACTGAAGCTTTCTTT
TRBV27	TRBD1	NA	TRBJ2-7	CASSLGTGAYEQYF	TGTGCCAGCAGTTTAGGGACAGGGGCCTACGAGCAGTACTTC
TRBV7-6	TRBD1	NA	TRBJ2-3	CASSDDRGFPTDTQYF	TGTGCCAGCAGCGACGACAGGGGATTTCCCACAGATACGCAGTATTTT
TRBV15	TRBD1	NA	TRBJ1-3	CATSRDFYSGTDTRNTIYF	TGTGCCACCAGCAGAGATTTCTACTCCGGGACAGACACGAGAAACACCATATATTTT
TRBV7-9	NA	NA	TRBJ2-7	CASSFGAGDLQDEQYF	TGTGCCAGCAGCTTTGGGGCAGGGGACCTCCAGGACGAGCAGTACTTC
TRBV5-1	NA	NA	TRBJ2-1	CASSLVAEPYNEQFF	TGCGCCAGCAGCTTGGTAGCGGAGCCGTACAATGAGCAGTTCTTC
TRBV10-3	NA	few	TRBJ1-5	CATRKEGGVSTQHF	TGTGCCACAAGAAAAGAAGGAGGCGTTAGTACCCAGCATTTT
TRBV6-2/TRBV6-3	NA	NA	TRBJ1-1	CASSYGGLNTEAFF	TGTGCCAGCAGTTATGGAGGGTTGAACACTGAAGCTTTCTTT
TRBV7-3	TRBD1	NA	TRBJ2-2	CASRTGTGGPGELFF	TGTGCCAGCAGAACCGGGACAGGGGGCCCCGGGGAGCTGTTTTTT
TRBV2	NA	NA	TRBJ2-3	CASTRQASTDTQYF	TGTGCCAGCACCAGACAGGCTAGCACAGATACGCAGTATTTT
TRBV29-1	NA	NA	TRBJ1-2	CSVVYAGGYTF	TGCAGCGTTGTTTACGCGGGTGGCTACACCTTC
TRBV6-5	NA	NA	TRBJ2-7	CASSPPGLVYEQYF	TGTGCCAGCAGTCCCCCGGGGTTGGTCTACGAGCAGTACTTC
TRBV4-2	TRBD1	NA	TRBJ1-2	CASSQAGTGGADGYTF	TGTGCCAGCAGCCAAGCCGGGACAGGGGGCGCGGATGGCTACACCTTC
TRBV7-2	NA	NA	TRBJ2-3	CASSLVARDTQYF	TGTGCCAGCAGCTTAGTGGCTAGAGATACGCAGTATTTT
TRBV18	NA	NA	TRBJ1-6	CASSPSSTVGSSYNSPLHF	TGTGCCAGCTCACCTAGCAGTACCGTTGGAAGCTCCTATAATTCACCCCTCCACTTT
TRBV10-3	TRBD1	NA	TRBJ2-7	CAISEGDRVTYEQYF	TGTGCCATCAGTGAAGGGGACAGGGTAACCTACGAGCAGTACTTC
TRBV5-4	NA	NA	TRBJ2-7	CASSMGGGAATYEQYF	TGTGCCAGCAGCATGGGAGGGGGTGCGGCGACCTACGAGCAGTACTTC